This entry features one T cell receptor (beta chain) sequence. Antigen: not known. The data stem from a study of cytomegalovirus exposure and HLA in healthy donors. V was trimmed by 2 bases and J by 4 bases, leaving 17 bases between them. Germline CDR1 MGHDK, CDR2 SYGVNS. This CDR3 contains 16 residues. Study-level points and caveats: Presence/absence analyses supposed approximately even sequencing depth among donors. 87-base-pair reads could not separate some V segments, including TRBV6-2 and TRBV6-3. Associated with cytomegalovirus, according to the listing, were 150 to 200 TCR beta chains. Links to common viral pathogens appeared, in a later analysis, for several of the most significant clusters.

This PCR relied on a set of 60 Vbeta primers and 13 Jbeta primers. Repertoires were generated with immunoSEQ multiplex PCR, while TCRdb's copy carries only in-frame clones and drops some. The sample has about 130,000 clones, about 80% seen once. Material: PBMCs. This chain uses TRBV25-1 with TRBJ1-1, with D perhaps TRBD1 (6 bases). The sequence was obtained from a woman in her 50s in good health and CMV-seronegative. The CDR3 sequence is CASSEPTGLAATEAFF. CDR3 nucleotides: TGTGCCAGCAGTGAACCCACAGGGCTGGCGGCCACTGAAGCTTTCTTT.